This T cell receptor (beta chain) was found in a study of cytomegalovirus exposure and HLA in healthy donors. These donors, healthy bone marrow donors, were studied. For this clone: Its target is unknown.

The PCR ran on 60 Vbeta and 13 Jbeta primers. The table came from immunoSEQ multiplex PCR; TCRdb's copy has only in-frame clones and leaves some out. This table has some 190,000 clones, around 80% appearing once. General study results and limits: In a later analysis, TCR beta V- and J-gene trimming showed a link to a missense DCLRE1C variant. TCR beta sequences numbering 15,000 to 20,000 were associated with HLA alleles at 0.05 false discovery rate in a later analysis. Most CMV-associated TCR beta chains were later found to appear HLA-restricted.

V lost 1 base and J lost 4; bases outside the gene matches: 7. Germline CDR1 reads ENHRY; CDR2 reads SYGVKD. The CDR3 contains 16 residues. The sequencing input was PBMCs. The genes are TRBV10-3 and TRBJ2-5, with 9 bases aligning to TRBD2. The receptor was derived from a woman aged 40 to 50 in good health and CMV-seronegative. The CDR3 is CAISEWASGISETQYF. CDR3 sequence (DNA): TGTGCCATCAGTGAGTGGGCTAGCGGGATATCAGAGACCCAGTACTTC.